This T cell receptor beta chain was retrieved from a study of blood T cell repertoires in COVID-19. Study background: Italy, Spain and the United States were the sources of the convalescent and acute COVID-19 samples. Sample material is recorded as cDNA or gDNA derived from T cells, B-cell-depleted T cells, or PBMCs.

The germline V gene encodes CDR1 MNHEY and CDR2 SVGAGI. The V end was cut by 1 base, the J end by 0 bases, with 6 bases between. CDR3 length: 15 amino acids. The Seattle site enrolled patients during active infection and followed them longitudinally. Repertoires were generated with immunoSEQ multiplex PCR, while TCRdb's copy carries only in-frame clones and drops some. This table has around 160,000 clones, around nine tenths appearing once. The receptor's source is a woman aged 70-85 years with COVID-19, enrolled during active disease. Material: peripheral blood. The rearrangement uses TRBV6-5 and TRBJ2-2; no reliable D call. The CDR3 loop is CASSYFKPNTGELFF. For the CDR3, the DNA is TGTGCCAGCAGTTACTTCAAGCCGAACACCGGGGAGCTGTTTTTT.